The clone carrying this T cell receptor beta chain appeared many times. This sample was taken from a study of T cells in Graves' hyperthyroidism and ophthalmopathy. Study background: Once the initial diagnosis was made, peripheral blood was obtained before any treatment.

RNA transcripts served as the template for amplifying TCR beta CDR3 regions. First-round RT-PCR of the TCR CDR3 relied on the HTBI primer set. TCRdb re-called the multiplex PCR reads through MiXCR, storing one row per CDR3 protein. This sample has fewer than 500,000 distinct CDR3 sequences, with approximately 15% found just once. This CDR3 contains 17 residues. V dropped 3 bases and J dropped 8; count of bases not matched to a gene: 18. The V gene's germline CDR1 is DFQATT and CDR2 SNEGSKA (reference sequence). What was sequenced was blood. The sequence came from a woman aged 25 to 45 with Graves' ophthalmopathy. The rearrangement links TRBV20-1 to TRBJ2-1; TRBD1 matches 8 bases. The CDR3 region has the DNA TGCAGTGCTAGTCCTATCCTTCAGGGGGCGCGGGTTGATGAGCAGTTCTTC. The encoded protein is CSASPILQGARVDEQFF.